This TCR beta chain was obtained from a study of cytomegalovirus exposure and HLA in healthy donors. Study context: Assignment to the Caucasian-associated ancestry cluster applied to approximately 80% of the approximately 400 genotyped donors.

The CDR3 is 15 amino acids. The trim removed 5 bases at V and 6 bases at J, leaving 6 bases unmatched. Germline V CDR1 and CDR2: MDHEN, SYDVKM. The study ran its PCR with 60 Vbeta and 13 Jbeta primers. Here immunoSEQ multiplex PCR was the method, and the copy in TCRdb shows in-frame clones only, minus some. The sample shows around 130,000 clones, around 83% of them seen only once. Sequenced input: PBMCs. This TCR was recovered from a girl aged 2 to 9 in good health and CMV-seronegative. The rearrangement uses TRBV28 and TRBJ1-4; 10 bases map to TRBD1. The CDR3 sequence: CASSLPGQGYEKLFF. CDR3 coding DNA: TGTGCCAGCAGTCTCCCGGGACAGGGGTATGAAAAACTGTTTTTT.